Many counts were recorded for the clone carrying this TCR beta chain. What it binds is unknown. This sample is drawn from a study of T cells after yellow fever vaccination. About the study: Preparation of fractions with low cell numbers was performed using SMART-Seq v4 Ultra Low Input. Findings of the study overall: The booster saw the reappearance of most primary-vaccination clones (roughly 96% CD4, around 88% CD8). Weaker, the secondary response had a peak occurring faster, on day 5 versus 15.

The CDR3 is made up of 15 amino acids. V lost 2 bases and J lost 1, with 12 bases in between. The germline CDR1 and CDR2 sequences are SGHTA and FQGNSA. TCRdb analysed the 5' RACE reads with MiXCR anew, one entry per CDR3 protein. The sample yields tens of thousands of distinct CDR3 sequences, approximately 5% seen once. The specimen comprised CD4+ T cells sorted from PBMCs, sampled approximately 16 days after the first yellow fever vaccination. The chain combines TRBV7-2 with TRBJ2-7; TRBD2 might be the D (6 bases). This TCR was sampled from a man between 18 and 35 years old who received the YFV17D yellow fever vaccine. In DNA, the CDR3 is TGTGCCAGCAGCTTACAGGGAGGTCTATCCTACGAGCAGTACGTC. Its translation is CASSLQGGLSYEQYV.